This TCR beta chain was documented in a study of shared clonotypes between healthy human individuals. This clone has more than one count but fewer than ten. Measured with immunoSEQ multiplex PCR; TCRdb has only the in-frame clones, and not every one. Of more than 850,000 clones in the sample, around 78% are singletons; the top ten hold about 0.52%. The junction had 10 bases not matched to a gene; V was cut back by 7 bases and J by 3 bases. The CDR3 sequence is 15 residues long. Germline V gene sequence: CDR1 LNHDA, CDR2 SQIVND (reference sequence). The receptor was derived from a young man in good health. Some clones in this sample may be carry-over from other donors' samples. This chain links TRBV19 with TRBJ1-2; 8 bases map to TRBD1. The specimen was memory CD4+ T cells from PBMCs. Subset noted: CD45RA-negative fraction. The CDR3 DNA sequence: TGTGCCAGTACCTTAGCGACAGGGGACTACTATGGCTACACCTTC. Amino acids: CASTLATGDYYGYTF.